Shown below are 7 T cell receptor beta chains from a single sample sequenced in a study of blood T cell repertoires in COVID-19. Some clones are missing from TCRdb's copy, which holds only in-frame ones; the method was immunoSEQ multiplex PCR. Here the sample spans more than 35,000 clones, 88% being singletons. Sequenced material: peripheral blood. These receptors were taken from a man aged 65 to 85 with active COVID-19.

The V call is TRBV24-1, the J call TRBJ2-1, with TRBD1 identical over 7 bases. V lost 3 bases and J lost 4; bases outside the gene matches: 8. Germline V gene sequence: CDR1 KGHDR, CDR2 SFDVKD. CDR3 length: 16 residues. The CDR3 loop reads CATSDPTGNIYNEQFF. The CDR3 nucleotides are TGTGCCACCAGTGATCCGACAGGGAACATATACAATGAGCAGTTCTTC.

This clone is a singleton in its sample. This chain connects TRBV5-1 to TRBJ2-5; D is ambiguous. Germline V gene data show CDR1 as SGHRS and CDR2 as YFSETQ. This CDR3 is built from 13 residues. The V gene lost 1 base and the J gene lost 2 bases, with 6 bases spanning the gap. This CDR3 is CASSLLVQETQYF. The CDR3 nucleotides read TGCGCCAGCAGCTTGCTAGTACAAGAGACCCAGTACTTC.

The gene calls are TRBV5-1 and TRBJ1-5, with unresolved D. Germline V gene data show CDR1 as SGHRS and CDR2 as YFSETQ. There are 15 residues in the CDR3. V was pared by 0 bases and J by 3 bases, with 10 bases between. The CDR3 reads CASSLGDLPNQPQHF. In DNA form, the CDR3 reads TGCGCCAGCAGCTTGGGAGATTTGCCCAATCAGCCCCAGCATTTT. Variable domain in full (rest from reference TRBV5-1 and TRBJ1-5): KAGVTQTPRYLIKTRGQQVTLSCSPISGHRSVSWYQQTPGQGLQFLFEYFSETQRNKGNFPGRFSGRQFSNSRSEMNVSTLELGDSALYLCASSLGDLPNQPQHFGDGTRLSIL.

This chain uses TRBV13 with TRBJ1-2; no reliable D call. The V and J ends lost 1 base and 4 bases respectively, with 10 bases between them. This CDR3 region has 14 residues. The germline gives CDR1 PRHDT, CDR2 FYEKMQ (reference sequence). The CDR3 sequence is CASSLEGGLYGYTF. The CDR3 coding sequence is TGTGCCAGCAGCTTAGAAGGCGGGCTCTATGGCTACACCTTC.

The chain has TRBV11-2 and TRBJ2-5; D possibly corresponds to TRBD2 (6 bases). The CDR3 loop spans 14 amino acids. Trimming took off 4 bases at V and 0 bases at J, with 9 bases between the two ends. Germline assignment: CDR1 SGHAT and CDR2 FQNNGV. In nucleotides, the CDR3 is TGTGCCAGCAGCTGGGGACTTTACCAAGAGACCCAGTACTTC. Amino acid sequence: CASSWGLYQETQYF. The full variable domain, its missing parts supplied by reference TRBV11-2 and TRBJ2-5, is EAGVAQSPRYKIIEKRQSVAFWCNPISGHATLYWYQQILGQGPKLLIQFQNNGVVDDSQLPKDRFSAERLKGVDSTLKIQPAKLEDSAVYLCASSWGLYQETQYFGPGTRLLVL.

This chain joins TRBV7-9 and TRBJ1-1, with TRBD1 matching over 9 bases. The CDR3 loop spans 17 amino acids. With 5 bases clipped from V and 1 base from J, the junction kept 11 bases outside the gene matches. Looked up from germline, CDR1 is SEHNR and CDR2 is FQNEAQ (reference sequence). The CDR3 protein is CASSPFGQGLRNTEAFF. CDR3 DNA sequence: TGTGCCAGCAGCCCGTTCGGACAGGGGTTAAGGAACACTGAAGCTTTCTTT.

The count of this clone is one. V and J are TRBV7-8 and TRBJ2-7, with 12 bases matching TRBD2. J lost 5 bases, V lost 5 bases, and 4 bases had no gene match. CDR3 length equals 14 residues. Germline values: CDR1 SGHVS, CDR2 FQNEAQ. The CDR3, as DNA: TGTGCCAGCAGCCGGACTAGCGGGATTCACGAGCAGTACTTC. This translates into CASSRTSGIHEQYF.